The table lists the clone carrying this TCR beta chain with a count of one. Its antigen is not identified. This sample was taken from a study of cytomegalovirus exposure and HLA in healthy donors. Study findings and constraints: A few V segments could not be told apart, such as TRBV6-2 and TRBV6-3, and were left out.

The ends were cut back, 5 bases at V and 10 bases at J, with 12 bases in the middle. CDR1 and CDR2 (germline): LNHDA, SQIVND (reference sequence). The CDR3 is 13 amino acids. Vbeta (60) and Jbeta (13) primers were used in the PCR. TCRdb keeps only in-frame clones here, not all; method: immunoSEQ multiplex PCR. Here the sample spans approximately 190,000 clones, around 82% being singletons. What was sequenced was PBMCs. The genes are TRBV19 and TRBJ2-6, with D unresolved. The sequence was obtained from a man aged 40-50 years in good health and CMV-seropositive. The CDR3 bases are TGTGCCAGTAGTCCGATCCAGGCGAACGTCCTGACTTTC. This encodes CASSPIQANVLTF.